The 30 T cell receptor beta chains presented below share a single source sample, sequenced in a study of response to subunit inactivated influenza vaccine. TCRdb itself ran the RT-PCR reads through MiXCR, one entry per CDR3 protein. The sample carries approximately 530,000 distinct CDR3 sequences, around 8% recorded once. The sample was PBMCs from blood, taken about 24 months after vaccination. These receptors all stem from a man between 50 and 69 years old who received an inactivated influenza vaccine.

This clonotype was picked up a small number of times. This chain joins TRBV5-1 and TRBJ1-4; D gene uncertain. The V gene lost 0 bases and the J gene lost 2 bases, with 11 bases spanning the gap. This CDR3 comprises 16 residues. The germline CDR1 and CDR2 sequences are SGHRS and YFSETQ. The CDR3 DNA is TGCGCCAGCAGCTTGGGTATCGGGGAGACTAATGAAAAACTGTTTTTT. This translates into CASSLGIGETNEKLFF.

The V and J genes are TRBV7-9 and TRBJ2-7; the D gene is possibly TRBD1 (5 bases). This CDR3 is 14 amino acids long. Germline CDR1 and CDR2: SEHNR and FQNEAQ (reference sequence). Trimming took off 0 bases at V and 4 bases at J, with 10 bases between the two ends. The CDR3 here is CASSLAQGQYEQYF. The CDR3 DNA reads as TGTGCCAGCAGCTTAGCGCAGGGTCAGTACGAGCAGTACTTC.

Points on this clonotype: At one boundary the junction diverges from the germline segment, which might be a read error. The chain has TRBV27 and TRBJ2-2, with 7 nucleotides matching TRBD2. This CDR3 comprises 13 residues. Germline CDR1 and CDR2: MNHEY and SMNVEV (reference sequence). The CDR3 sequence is CDSSLSTSEELFF. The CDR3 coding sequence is TGTGACAGCAGTTTGTCCACTAGCGAGGAGCTGTTTTTT.

Here the CDR3 DNA reads TGCAGTGCTAGAGAACAGGGGGGCTTGGATGAGCAGTTCTTC. Translation gives CSAREQGGLDEQFF. This chain connects TRBV20-1 to TRBJ2-1; 8 bases are shared with TRBD1. The V segment lost 0 bases and the J segment 8 bases; nucleotides outside the gene matches: 6. CDR3 length: 14 residues. From germline, CDR1 is DFQATT and CDR2 SNEGSKA (reference sequence).

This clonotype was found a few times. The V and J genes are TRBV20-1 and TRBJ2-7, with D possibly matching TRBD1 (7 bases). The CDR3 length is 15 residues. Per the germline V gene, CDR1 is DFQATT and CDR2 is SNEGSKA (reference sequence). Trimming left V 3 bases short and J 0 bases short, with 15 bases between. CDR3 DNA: TGCAGTGCTAGTGGCGGGACAGTCCTCTCCTACGAGCAGTACTTC. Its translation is CSASGGTVLSYEQYF.

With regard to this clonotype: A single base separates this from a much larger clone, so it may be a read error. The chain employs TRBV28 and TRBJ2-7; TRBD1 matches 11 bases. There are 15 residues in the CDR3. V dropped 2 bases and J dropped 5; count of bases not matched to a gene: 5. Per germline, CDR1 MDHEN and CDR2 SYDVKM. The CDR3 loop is CASSLVGTGGNEQYF. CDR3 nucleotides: TGTGCCAGCAGTTTAGTGGGGACAGGGGGAAACGAGCAGTACTTC.

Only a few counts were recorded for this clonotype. The CDR3 coding sequence is TGCGCCAGCAGCTTGGGTTCTAGCGGGGGGGCCCTTGAGCAGTTCTTC. Amino acid sequence: CASSLGSSGGALEQFF. The rearrangement uses TRBV5-1 and TRBJ2-1; 12 bases agree with TRBD2. J was trimmed by 9 bases and V by 0 bases; bases with no gene match: 7. Germline values: CDR1 SGHRS, CDR2 YFSETQ. The CDR3 length is 16 residues.

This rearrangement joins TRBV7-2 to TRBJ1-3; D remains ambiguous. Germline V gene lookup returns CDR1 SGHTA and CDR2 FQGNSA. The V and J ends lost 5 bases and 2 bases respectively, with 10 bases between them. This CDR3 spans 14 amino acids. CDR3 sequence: CASSARRTGNTIYF. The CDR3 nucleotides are TGTGCCAGCAGCGCACGGAGAACTGGAAACACCATATATTTT.

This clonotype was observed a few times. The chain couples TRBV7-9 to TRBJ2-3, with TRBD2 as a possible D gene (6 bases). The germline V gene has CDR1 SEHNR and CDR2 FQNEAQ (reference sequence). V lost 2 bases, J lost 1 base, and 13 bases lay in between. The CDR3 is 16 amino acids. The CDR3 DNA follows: TGTGCCAGCAGCTTACGGACCGGGGGTGGCACAGATACGCAGTATTTT. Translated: CASSLRTGGGTDTQYF.

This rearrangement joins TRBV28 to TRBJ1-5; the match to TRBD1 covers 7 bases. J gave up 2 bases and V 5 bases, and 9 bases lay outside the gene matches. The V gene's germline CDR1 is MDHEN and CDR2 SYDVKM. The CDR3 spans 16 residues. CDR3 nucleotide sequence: TGTGCCAGCAGTCCACAGGGGAAAGGCGGCAATCAGCCCCAGCATTTT. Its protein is CASSPQGKGGNQPQHF.

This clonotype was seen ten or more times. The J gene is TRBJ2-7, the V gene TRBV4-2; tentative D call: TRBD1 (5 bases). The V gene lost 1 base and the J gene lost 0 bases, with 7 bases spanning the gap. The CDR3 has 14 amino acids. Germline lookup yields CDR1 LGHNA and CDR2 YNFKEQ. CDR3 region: CASSQAGYSYEQYF. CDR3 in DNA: TGTGCCAGCAGCCAAGCAGGGTACTCCTACGAGCAGTACTTC.

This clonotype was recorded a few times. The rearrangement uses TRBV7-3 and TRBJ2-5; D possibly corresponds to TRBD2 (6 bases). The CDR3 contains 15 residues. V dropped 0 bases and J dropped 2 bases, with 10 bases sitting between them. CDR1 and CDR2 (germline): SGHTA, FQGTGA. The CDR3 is CASSLTGLKQETQYF. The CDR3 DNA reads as TGTGCCAGCAGCTTAACCGGACTAAAACAAGAGACCCAGTACTTC.

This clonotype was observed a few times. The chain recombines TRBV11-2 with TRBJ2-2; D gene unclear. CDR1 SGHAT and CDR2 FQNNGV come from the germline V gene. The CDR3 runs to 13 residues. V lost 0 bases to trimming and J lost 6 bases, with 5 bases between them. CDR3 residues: CASSLESPGELFF. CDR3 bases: TGTGCCAGCAGCTTAGAAAGTCCCGGGGAGCTGTTTTTT.

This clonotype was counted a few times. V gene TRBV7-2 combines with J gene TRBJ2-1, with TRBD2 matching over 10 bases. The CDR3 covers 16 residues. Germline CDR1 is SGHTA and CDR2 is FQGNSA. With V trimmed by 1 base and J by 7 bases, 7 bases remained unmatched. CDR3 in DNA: TGTGCCAGCAGCTTAGTCGGGACTAGCGTACAGAATGAGCAGTTCTTC. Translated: CASSLVGTSVQNEQFF.

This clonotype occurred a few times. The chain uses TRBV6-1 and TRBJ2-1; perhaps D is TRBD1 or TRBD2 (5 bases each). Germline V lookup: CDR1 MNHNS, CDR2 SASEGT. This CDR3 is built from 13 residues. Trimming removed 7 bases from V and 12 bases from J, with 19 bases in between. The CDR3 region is CASTKRDTGGQFF. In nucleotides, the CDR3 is TGTGCCAGCACTAAAAGAGATACAGGAGGGCAGTTCTTC.

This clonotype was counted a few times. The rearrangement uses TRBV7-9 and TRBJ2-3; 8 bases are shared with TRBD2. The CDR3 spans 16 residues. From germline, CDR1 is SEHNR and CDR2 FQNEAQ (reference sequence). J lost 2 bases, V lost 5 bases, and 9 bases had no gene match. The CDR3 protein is CASSTWRGASTDTQYF. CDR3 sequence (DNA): TGTGCCAGCAGCACTTGGCGGGGGGCTTCCACAGATACGCAGTATTTT.

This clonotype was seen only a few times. The CDR3 loop reads CASSPGREKGNEQFF. The CDR3 nucleotides read TGTGCCAGCAGCCCGGGACGCGAAAAGGGCAATGAGCAGTTCTTC. The V and J genes are TRBV7-2 and TRBJ2-1; D is possibly TRBD1 or TRBD2 (5 bases each). This CDR3 is built from 15 residues. Trimming cost V 5 bases and J 6 bases, with 17 bases left between them. The germline V gene encodes CDR1 SGHTA and CDR2 FQGNSA.

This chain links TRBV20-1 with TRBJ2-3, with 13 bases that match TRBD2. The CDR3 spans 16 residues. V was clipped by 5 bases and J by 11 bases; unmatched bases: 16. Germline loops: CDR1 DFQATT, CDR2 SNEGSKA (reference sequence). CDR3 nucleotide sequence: TGCAGTGCTGCACAGGACAGGGGGGGACTAGCGGGGAAGCAGTATTTT. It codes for CSAAQDRGGLAGKQYF.

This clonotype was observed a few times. The CDR3 protein is CAINTQAQETQYF. CDR3 in DNA: TGTGCCATCAATACCCAAGCTCAAGAGACCCAGTACTTC. The genes are TRBV10-3 and TRBJ2-5, with D unclear. The CDR3 runs to 13 residues. Per germline, CDR1 ENHRY and CDR2 SYGVKD. The V end lost 7 bases, the J end lost 2 bases, and 11 bases lay between the germline ends.

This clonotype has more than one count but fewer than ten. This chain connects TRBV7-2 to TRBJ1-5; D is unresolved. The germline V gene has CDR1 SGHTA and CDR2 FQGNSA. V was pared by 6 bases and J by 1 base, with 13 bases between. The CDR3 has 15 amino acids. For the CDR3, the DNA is TGTGCCAGCAGTTTTTGGCGAGGAAGCAATCAGCCCCAGCATTTT. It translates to CASSFWRGSNQPQHF.

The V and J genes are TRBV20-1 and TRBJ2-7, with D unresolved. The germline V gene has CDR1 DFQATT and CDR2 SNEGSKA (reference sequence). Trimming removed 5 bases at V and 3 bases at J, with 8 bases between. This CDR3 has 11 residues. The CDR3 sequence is CSAQRLYEQYF. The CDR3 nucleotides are TGCAGTGCTCAGCGTCTCTACGAGCAGTACTTC.

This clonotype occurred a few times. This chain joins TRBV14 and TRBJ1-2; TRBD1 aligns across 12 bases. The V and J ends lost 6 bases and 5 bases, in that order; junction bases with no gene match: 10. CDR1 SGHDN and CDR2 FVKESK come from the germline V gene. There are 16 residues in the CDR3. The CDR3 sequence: CASRMTGTGGSYGYTF. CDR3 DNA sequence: TGTGCCAGCAGAATGACCGGGACAGGGGGCTCGTATGGCTACACCTTC.

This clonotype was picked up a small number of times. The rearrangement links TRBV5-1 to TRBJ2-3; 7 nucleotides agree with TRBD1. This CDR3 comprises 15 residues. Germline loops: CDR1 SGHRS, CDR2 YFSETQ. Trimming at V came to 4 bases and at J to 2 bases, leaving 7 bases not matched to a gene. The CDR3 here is CASSGNRGSTDTQYF. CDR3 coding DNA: TGCGCCAGCAGCGGGAACAGGGGATCCACAGATACGCAGTATTTT. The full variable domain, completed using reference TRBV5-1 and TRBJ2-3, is KAGVTQTPRYLIKTRGQQVTLSCSPISGHRSVSWYQQTPGQGLQFLFEYFSETQRNKGNFPGRFSGRQFSNSRSEMNVSTLELGDSALYLCASSGNRGSTDTQYFGPGTRLTVL.

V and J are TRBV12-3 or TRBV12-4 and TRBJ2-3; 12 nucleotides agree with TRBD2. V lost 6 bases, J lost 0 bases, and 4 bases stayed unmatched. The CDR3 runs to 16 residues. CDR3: CASRPSGGASTDTQYF. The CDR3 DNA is TGTGCCAGCAGACCTAGCGGGGGGGCTAGCACAGATACGCAGTATTTT.

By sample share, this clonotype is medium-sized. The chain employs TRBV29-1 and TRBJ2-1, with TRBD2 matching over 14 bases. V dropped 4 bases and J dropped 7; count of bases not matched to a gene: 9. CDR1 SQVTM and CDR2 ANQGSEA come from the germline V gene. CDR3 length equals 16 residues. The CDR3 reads CSVAGLAGEMGNEQFF. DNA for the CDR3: TGCAGCGTTGCGGGACTAGCGGGAGAGATGGGTAATGAGCAGTTCTTC.

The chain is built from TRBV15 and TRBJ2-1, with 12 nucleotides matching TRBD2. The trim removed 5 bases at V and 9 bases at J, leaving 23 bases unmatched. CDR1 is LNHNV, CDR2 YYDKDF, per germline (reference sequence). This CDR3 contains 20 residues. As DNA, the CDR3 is TGTGCCACCAGCGGACAGACCAATTCGCAAACTAGCGGGGGGCCGGGTGAGCAGTTCTTC. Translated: CATSGQTNSQTSGGPGEQFF. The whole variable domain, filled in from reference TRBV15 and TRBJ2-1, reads DAMVIQNPRYQVTQFGKPVTLSCSQTLNHNVMYWYQQKSSQAPKLLFHYYDKDFNNEADTPDNFQSRRPNTSFCFLDIRSPGLGDTAMYLCATSGQTNSQTSGGPGEQFFGPGTRLTVL.

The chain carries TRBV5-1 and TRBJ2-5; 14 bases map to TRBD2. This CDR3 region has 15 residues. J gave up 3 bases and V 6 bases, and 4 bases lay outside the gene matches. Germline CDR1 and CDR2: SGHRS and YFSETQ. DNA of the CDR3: TGCGCCAGCACGGGGACTAGCGGGGGAAAAGAGACCCAGTACTTC. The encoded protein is CASTGTSGGKETQYF.

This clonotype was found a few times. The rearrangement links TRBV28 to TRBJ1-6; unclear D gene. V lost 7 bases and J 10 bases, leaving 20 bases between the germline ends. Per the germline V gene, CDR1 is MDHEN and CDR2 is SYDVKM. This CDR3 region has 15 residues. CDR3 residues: CASTSLGMYPSPLHF. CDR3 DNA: TGTGCCAGCACCTCACTGGGGATGTACCCCTCACCCCTCCACTTT.

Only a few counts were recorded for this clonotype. The CDR3 sequence is CASSTGQVLGSEQYF. In DNA form, the CDR3 reads TGCGCCAGCAGCACTGGACAGGTCCTTGGAAGCGAGCAGTACTTC. The chain has TRBV5-1 and TRBJ2-7; 7 positions agree with TRBD1. CDR1 is SGHRS, CDR2 YFSETQ, per germline. The V segment lost 4 bases and the J segment 6 bases; nucleotides outside the gene matches: 13. The CDR3 has 15 amino acids.

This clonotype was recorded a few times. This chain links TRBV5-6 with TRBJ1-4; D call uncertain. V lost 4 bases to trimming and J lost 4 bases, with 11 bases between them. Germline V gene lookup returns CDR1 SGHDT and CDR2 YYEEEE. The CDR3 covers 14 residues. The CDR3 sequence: CASSRALINEKLFF. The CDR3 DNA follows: TGTGCCAGCAGCCGAGCCCTCATTAATGAAAAACTGTTTTTT.